These T cell receptor beta chains were read from a single sample in a study of blood T cell repertoires in COVID-19. Generated by immunoSEQ multiplex PCR, the TCRdb table keeps only in-frame clones and is missing some. Here the sample spans 410,000 or so clones, around 91% being singletons. Sequencing used peripheral blood. The receptors come from a woman aged 40-49 years with COVID-19, enrolled during active disease. The CDR3 runs from the conserved cysteine through the conserved F or W. A D gene is named only where the DNA matches it firmly. Expanded clones are given a class, and other clones once, few, many or no size at all.

CDR3 DNA: TGTGCCAGTACGGGACAGGGGGCTGAGCCCCAGCATTTT
CDR3 protein: CASTGQGAEPQHF
J gene: TRBJ1-5
V gene: TRBV10-3
clone size: .
D gene: TRBD1

CDR3 DNA: TGTGCCAGCAGTTGGGGGCAATTAGGGGGCAATCAGCCCCAGCATTTT
CDR3 protein: CASSWGQLGGNQPQHF
J gene: TRBJ1-5
V gene: TRBV28
clone size: .
D gene: .

CDR3 DNA: TGTGCCAGCAGTACACAAGTACTACCCCAGCATTTT
CDR3 protein: CASSTQVLPQHF
J gene: TRBJ1-5
V gene: TRBV28
clone size: once
D gene: .

CDR3 DNA: TGTGCCACCAGCAGAGATCAAGGCGGGACAGGGGGAGGCTATGGCTACACCTTC
CDR3 protein: CATSRDQGGTGGGYGYTF
J gene: TRBJ1-2
V gene: TRBV15
clone size: .
D gene: TRBD1

CDR3 DNA: TGTGCCAGCAGTCAGGGGAGTAGAACTTTCTTT
CDR3 protein: CASSQGSRTFF
J gene: TRBJ1-1
V gene: TRBV6-5
clone size: .
D gene: .

CDR3 DNA: TGTGCTAGCAGCTTAGCCCACACAGGGAAGAACACTGAAGCTTTCTTT
CDR3 protein: CASSLAHTGKNTEAFF
J gene: TRBJ1-1
V gene: TRBV7-7
clone size: .
D gene: .

CDR3 DNA: TGTGCCAGCAGGAGGGGACAGGCCGACCATGGCTACACCTTC
CDR3 protein: CASRRGQADHGYTF
J gene: TRBJ1-2
V gene: TRBV7-9
clone size: .
D gene: TRBD1

CDR3 DNA: TGTGCCAGCAGTCTAACAGGGCCACGGGTGCCTAATGAAAAACTGTTTTTT
CDR3 protein: CASSLTGPRVPNEKLFF
J gene: TRBJ1-4
V gene: TRBV6-6
clone size: .
D gene: .

CDR3 DNA: TGTGCCAGCAGCTTGCGACATTTAGAAGATGAGCAGTTCTTC
CDR3 protein: CASSLRHLEDEQFF
J gene: TRBJ2-1
V gene: TRBV5-4
clone size: .
D gene: .

CDR3 DNA: TGTGCCAGCAGTTACTTCGCCTCCCCTACCTCTGGAAACACCATATATTTT
CDR3 protein: CASSYFASPTSGNTIYF
J gene: TRBJ1-3
V gene: TRBV6-2/TRBV6-3
clone size: .
D gene: .

CDR3 DNA: TGTGCCAGCAGTTCCACGAGACAGTTTTATGGCTACACCTTC
CDR3 protein: CASSSTRQFYGYTF
J gene: TRBJ1-2
V gene: TRBV6-6
clone size: .
D gene: .

CDR3 DNA: TGTGCCACTTATACAACAGGGGGAAACTATGGCTACACCTTC
CDR3 protein: CATYTTGGNYGYTF
J gene: TRBJ1-2
V gene: TRBV28
clone size: .
D gene: TRBD1

CDR3 DNA: TGTGCCAGCAGTGACCTCAGCGGGAGGGCCAGAAATGAGCAGTTCTTC
CDR3 protein: CASSDLSGRARNEQFF
J gene: TRBJ2-1
V gene: TRBV27
clone size: once
D gene: TRBD2

CDR3 DNA: TGTGCCAGCAGACGGACTATGAACACCGGGGAGCTGTTTTTT
CDR3 protein: CASRRTMNTGELFF
J gene: TRBJ2-2
V gene: TRBV6-5
clone size: .
D gene: .

CDR3 DNA: TGTGCCAGCACCTCCCCCCACTATGGCTACACCTTC
CDR3 protein: CASTSPHYGYTF
J gene: TRBJ1-2
V gene: TRBV28
clone size: once
D gene: .

CDR3 DNA: TGCAGTGCCGCGTTTGGTGATGGCTACACCTTC
CDR3 protein: CSAAFGDGYTF
J gene: TRBJ1-2
V gene: TRBV20-1
clone size: .
D gene: .

CDR3 DNA: TGTGCCAGCAGCTTACCAGGGCTCAAGCCCCAGCATTTT
CDR3 protein: CASSLPGLKPQHF
J gene: TRBJ1-5
V gene: TRBV7-2
clone size: .
D gene: .

CDR3 DNA: TGTGCCAGCAGTAAGGGGGAATCGGCTAATGAAAAACTGTTTTTT
CDR3 protein: CASSKGESANEKLFF
J gene: TRBJ1-4
V gene: TRBV6-5
clone size: .
D gene: .

CDR3 DNA: TGTGCCAGCAGTTCCCATCTCACAGGGGGTCCAGATACGCAGTATTTT
CDR3 protein: CASSSHLTGGPDTQYF
J gene: TRBJ2-3
V gene: TRBV28
clone size: .
D gene: TRBD1

CDR3 DNA: TGTGCCAGCAGTTTTAGCACCCTGAGCACTGAAGCTTTCTTT
CDR3 protein: CASSFSTLSTEAFF
J gene: TRBJ1-1
V gene: TRBV28
clone size: .
D gene: .

CDR3 DNA: TGTGCCAGCAGCCCAGGACTAGCGGGGTTAGGAGATACGCAGTATTTT
CDR3 protein: CASSPGLAGLGDTQYF
J gene: TRBJ2-3
V gene: TRBV3-1/TRBV3-2
clone size: .
D gene: TRBD2

CDR3 DNA: TGTGCCAGCACCCCCGTGGGCAGGGAGGCAGATACGCAGTATTTT
CDR3 protein: CASTPVGREADTQYF
J gene: TRBJ2-3
V gene: TRBV5-8
clone size: few
D gene: .